This T cell receptor beta chain was observed in a study of regulatory T cells in long-lasting Graves disease. CDR3 regions were amplified by Arm-PCR using iRepertoire HTBI primers to build TCR beta libraries. TCRdb redid the calling of the multiplex PCR reads with MiXCR, one entry per CDR3 protein. The sample shows a few hundred thousand distinct CDR3 sequences, 15% of them seen only once. This clonotype appeared a few times. Its target is unknown. General study results and limits: Persistent disease preferred TRBV28, TRBJ1-2 and TRBJ2-5; new disease, TRBV20-1 and TRBJ2-1.

In germline, CDR1 is MNHEY, CDR2 SVGEGT. Trimming stripped 5 bases from V and 6 bases from J, with 17 bases between. The CDR3 is 15 residues long. Indicated time point: newly diagnosed GD, antithyroid drugs for less than 3 months. With RNA extracted from PBMCs as input, the TCR library was made. American Thyroid Association guidelines defined Graves' disease diagnosis. These same records also appear under a second study, on T cells in Graves' hyperthyroidism and ophthalmopathy. That paper notes: In patients aged 18 to 65, hyperthyroidism was newly diagnosed, with duration under 2 months. A model of 13 V-J features distinguished ophthalmopathy from stable hyperthyroidism.

The V gene is TRBV6-2 or TRBV6-3, the J gene TRBJ2-1; D perhaps matches TRBD1 (6 bases). The sequencing used peripheral blood mononuclear cells (PBMCs), collected at new diagnosis, from a patient treated with antithyroid drugs. The source of this sequence is a woman aged 35 to 49 with Graves disease. CDR3 residues: CASSPGTRWGNEQFF. For the CDR3, the DNA is TGTGCCAGCAGTCCCGGGACAAGGTGGGGCAATGAGCAGTTCTTC.